Listed here is a single TCR beta chain. Its target is unknown. The entry originates in a study of T cells in Graves' hyperthyroidism and ophthalmopathy. Study-level points and caveats: A 13 V-J model separated ophthalmopathy from stable hyperthyroidism. Progression to ophthalmopathy was predicted a median of roughly 6.6 months early. Blood also showed most of the thyroid clonotypes that were expanded above 0.001.

Amplification yielded TCR beta CDR3 regions, with RNA transcripts as the source. Primed by the HTBI set, a first-round RT-PCR was run on the TCR CDR3. TCRdb itself ran the multiplex PCR reads through MiXCR, one entry per CDR3 protein. The sample contains about 410,000 distinct CDR3 sequences, roughly 15% of which appear only once. The sequencing sample was made of blood. This sequence originates from a man aged 18 to 30 with Graves' ophthalmopathy.

CDR3 amino acids: CASGQLGGGGETQYF. CDR3 bases: TGTGCTAGTGGGCAGTTGGGCGGCGGGGGCGAGACCCAGTACTTC. The V call is TRBV12-5, the J call TRBJ2-5, with D possibly TRBD2 on 7 matching bases. V lost 6 bases and J 5 bases, leaving 19 bases between the germline ends. The CDR3 has 15 residues. Germline CDR1 is LGHNT and CDR2 is FRNRAP.